A single sample is the source of the 21 T cell receptor beta chains below, sequenced in a study of Tregs in tolerant kidney transplant recipients. Their antigens are not known. FACS sorting followed an approximately six-day coculture of CFSE-labeled recipient PBMCs with irradiated graft donor PBMCs. The method was immunoSEQ multiplex PCR; TCRdb's version includes in-frame clones alone and lacks a portion of them. The sample includes just over 15,000 clones, about 53% seen only once; the top ten take about 3%. The sample in question was CD4+ T cells from blood cultured with allogeneic cells, obtained before the transplant. The receptors come from a human patient who received a combined kidney and bone marrow transplant.

This clone was recorded a few times. The rearrangement uses TRBV7-3 and TRBJ2-5; 7 bases line up with TRBD2. The CDR3 has 15 residues. V lost 5 bases, J lost 2 bases, and 8 bases stayed unmatched. CDR1 and CDR2 (germline): SGHTA, FQGTGA. The CDR3 nucleotides are TGTGCCAGCAGCCCACGGGGGGACCCACAAGAGACCCAGTACTTC. Encoded protein: CASSPRGDPQETQYF.

The chain links TRBV28 to TRBJ1-2; 10 bases line up with TRBD1. The germline V gene encodes CDR1 MDHEN and CDR2 SYDVKM. Losses at the gene ends were 5 bases for V and 8 bases for J; bases not matched to a gene: 5. CDR3 length: 13 residues. The CDR3 DNA is TGTGCCAGCAGTCCCAAGACAGGGGGCGGCTACACCTTC. Translation gives CASSPKTGGGYTF.

This chain connects TRBV7-7 to TRBJ2-1; TRBD2 aligns across 9 bases. The CDR3 runs to 15 residues. Unmatched junction bases numbered 4, after V lost 3 bases and J lost 4 bases. From germline, CDR1 is SSHAT and CDR2 FNYEAQ (reference sequence). This CDR3 reads CASSFAGGPYNEQFF. DNA for the CDR3: TGTGCCAGCAGCTTCGCGGGAGGGCCGTACAATGAGCAGTTCTTC.

V gene TRBV15 combines with J gene TRBJ2-3, with D perhaps TRBD2 (6 bases). Germline values: CDR1 LNHNV, CDR2 YYDKDF (reference sequence). The CDR3 consists of 12 residues. Trimming pared 5 bases from V and 9 bases from J, leaving 12 bases between. CDR3 DNA sequence: TGTGCCACCAGCCCCTTTGCGGGGACGCAGTATTTT. Encoded protein: CATSPFAGTQYF.

This clone occurred a few times. CDR3 in DNA: TGTGCCAGCAGCAAATCAAGACTAGCGGGAGCCTATACGCAGTATTTT. Amino acid sequence: CASSKSRLAGAYTQYF. J is TRBJ2-3 and V is TRBV21-1; the table assigns TRBD2, which was not confirmed against the DNA. TRBV21-1 is deemed a pseudogene. This CDR3 spans 16 amino acids.

The gene calls are TRBV14 and TRBJ2-2; D not resolved. Deletions cut 4 bases from V and 7 bases from J, with 10 bases between. The CDR3 length is 13 residues. Germline-derived CDR1 and CDR2 are SGHDN and FVKESK. This CDR3 is CASSLNKIGELFF. DNA of the CDR3: TGTGCCAGCAGCCTTAATAAAATCGGGGAGCTGTTTTTT.

The gene calls are TRBV11-1 and TRBJ2-7, with D perhaps matching TRBD1 (6 bases). CDR3 length: 13 residues. V was shortened by 5 bases and J by 6 bases, with 14 bases between the two germline ends. Germline assignment: CDR1 SGHAT and CDR2 FQDESV (reference sequence). CDR3 sequence (DNA): TGTGCCAGCAGCCACTGGACAGTCTTCGAGCAGTACTTC. This encodes CASSHWTVFEQYF.

The chain employs TRBV19 and TRBJ2-5; D possibly corresponds to TRBD2 (6 bases). CDR1 LNHDA and CDR2 SQIVND come from the germline V gene (reference sequence). With 4 bases removed from V and 3 bases from J, the gap between germline ends came to 9 bases. The CDR3 runs to 13 residues. CDR3 region: CASSTDYEETQYF. DNA of the CDR3: TGTGCCAGTAGTACGGACTATGAAGAGACCCAGTACTTC.

V gene TRBV7-9 combines with J gene TRBJ2-6; 8 positions agree with TRBD2. Per germline, CDR1 SEHNR and CDR2 FQNEAQ (reference sequence). J was trimmed by 0 bases and V by 5 bases; bases with no gene match: 12. The CDR3 extends over 19 amino acids. Here the CDR3 DNA reads TGTGCCAGCAGCCCGGGGGGGGCTAGCGGGTACTCTGGGGCCAACGTCCTGACTTTC. It codes for CASSPGGASGYSGANVLTF.

V gene TRBV4-2 combines with J gene TRBJ1-1, with no clear D. This CDR3 has 13 amino acids. Germline assignment: CDR1 LGHNA and CDR2 YNFKEQ. The ends were cut back, 5 bases at V and 5 bases at J, with 12 bases in the middle. CDR3 sequence (DNA): TGTGCCAGCAGCTTGGAGCACTGGACTGAAGCTTTCTTT. Translation: CASSLEHWTEAFF.

This clone turned up a few times. The chain uses TRBV7-3 and TRBJ1-4; the D is unclear. Germline V gene data show CDR1 as SGHTA and CDR2 as FQGTGA. Trimming pared 1 base from V and 8 bases from J, leaving 11 bases between. This CDR3 has 14 residues. The CDR3 DNA reads as TGTGCCAGCAGCTTAAGCGGAGCGGGAGAAAAACTGTTTTTT. This translates into CASSLSGAGEKLFF.

In this sample, this clone turned up a few times. One base separates it from a far larger clone, so it is likely a read error. Other DNA sequences from this sample encode an identical CDR3 as well. The chain uses TRBV11-3 and TRBJ2-1; D may be TRBD2 (5 bases). Germline CDR1 SGHNT, CDR2 YENEEA. The CDR3 loop spans 14 amino acids. The CDR3 region has the DNA TGTGCCAGCAGCTTGGAAGGGAGTCACAATGAACAGTTCTTC. This encodes CASSLEGSHNEQFF.

The gene calls are TRBV6-6 and TRBJ2-1; a weak D match, TRBD2 (5 bases). V was shortened by 5 bases and J by 0 bases, with 8 bases between the two germline ends. Germline V lookup: CDR1 MNHNY, CDR2 SVGAGI (reference sequence). The CDR3 consists of 14 residues. CDR3 in amino acids: CASSGTSSYNEQFF. CDR3 coding DNA: TGTGCCAGCAGTGGAACTAGCTCCTACAATGAGCAGTTCTTC.

This chain uses TRBV4-3 with TRBJ2-1; TRBD2 matches 9 bases. The CDR3 spans 15 residues. The J segment lost 0 bases and the V segment lost 3 bases, leaving 0 bases of the junction unmatched. Germline V gives CDR1 LGHNA, CDR2 YSLEER. The CDR3 region is CASSHSGSSYNEQFF. The CDR3 coding sequence is TGCGCCAGCAGCCATAGCGGGAGCTCCTACAATGAGCAGTTCTTC.

The chain uses TRBV19 and TRBJ2-3; 7 nucleotides agree with TRBD2. Trimming took 4 bases from V and 1 from J; bases not matched to a gene: 8. The CDR3 contains 16 residues. Germline lookup yields CDR1 LNHDA and CDR2 SQIVND (reference sequence). As DNA, the CDR3 is TGTGCCAGTAGTAGGGGGGGGGAGGGCGGCACAGATACGCAGTATTTT. Translating gives CASSRGGEGGTDTQYF.

The chain recombines TRBV10-3 with TRBJ2-5, with TRBD2 identical over 7 bases. The CDR3 has 14 residues. The J segment lost 3 bases and the V segment lost 4 bases, leaving 5 bases of the junction unmatched. Germline assignment: CDR1 ENHRY and CDR2 SYGVKD. The CDR3 DNA is TGTGCCATCAGTGCGGGGAGGGAGAAAGAGACCCAGTACTTC. Translated: CAISAGREKETQYF.

The rearrangement joins TRBV19 to TRBJ1-2, with D tentatively TRBD1 (6 bases). The CDR3 consists of 12 residues. CDR1 and CDR2 (germline): LNHDA, SQIVND (reference sequence). The V end was cut by 3 bases, the J end by 5 bases, with 7 bases between. The CDR3 DNA sequence: TGTGCCAGTAGTATGACAGGATATGGCTACACCTTC. Its protein product is CASSMTGYGYTF.

The V and J genes are TRBV10-3 and TRBJ1-1, with TRBD1 as a possible D gene (5 bases). The CDR3 totals 13 residues. CDR1 and CDR2 (germline): ENHRY, SYGVKD. V shed 7 bases and J shed 0 bases, with 9 bases lying between them. In DNA form, the CDR3 reads TGTGCCATCACGGGGGGGATGAACACTGAAGCTTTCTTT. Protein sequence: CAITGGMNTEAFF.

This chain uses TRBV7-9 with TRBJ1-2, with 11 positions matching TRBD1. The CDR3 is made up of 15 amino acids. The germline V gene has CDR1 SEHNR and CDR2 FQNEAQ (reference sequence). J was trimmed by 7 bases and V by 10 bases; bases with no gene match: 14. In nucleotides, the CDR3 is TGTGCCACTCGGAGGGACAGGGGGACTTCGGGTGGCTACACCTTC. This encodes CATRRDRGTSGGYTF.

This clone was picked up one time. The rearrangement links TRBV6-1 to TRBJ1-1, with 7 nucleotides matching TRBD1. The V gene end was trimmed by 4 bases and the J gene end by 10 bases; junction bases not matched to a gene: 3. Germline CDR1 is MNHNS and CDR2 is SASEGT. The CDR3 sequence is 11 residues long. CDR3 sequence: CASSATGVAFF. The CDR3 DNA is TGTGCCAGCAGTGCAACAGGGGTAGCTTTCTTT.

The chain recombines TRBV19 with TRBJ1-3; D is possibly TRBD1 (6 bases). V was cut by 2 bases and J by 0 bases, with 11 bases left in between. Germline V gene lookup returns CDR1 LNHDA and CDR2 SQIVND (reference sequence). The CDR3 spans 16 residues. CDR3 sequence: CASSITTGFSGNTIYF. The CDR3, as DNA: TGTGCCAGTAGTATAACCACAGGGTTCTCTGGAAACACCATATATTTT.